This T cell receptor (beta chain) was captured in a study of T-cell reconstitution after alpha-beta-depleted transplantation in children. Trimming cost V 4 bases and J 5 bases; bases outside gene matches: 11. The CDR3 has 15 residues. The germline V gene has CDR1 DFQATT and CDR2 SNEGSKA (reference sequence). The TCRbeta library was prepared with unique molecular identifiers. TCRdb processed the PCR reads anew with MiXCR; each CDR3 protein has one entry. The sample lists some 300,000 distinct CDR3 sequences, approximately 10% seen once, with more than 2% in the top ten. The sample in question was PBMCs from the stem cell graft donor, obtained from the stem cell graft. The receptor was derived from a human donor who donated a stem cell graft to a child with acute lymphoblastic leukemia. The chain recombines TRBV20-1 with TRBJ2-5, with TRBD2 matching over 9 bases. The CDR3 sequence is CSAIPGGRARETQYF. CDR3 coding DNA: TGCAGTGCTATTCCAGGCGGGAGGGCGCGGGAGACCCAGTACTTC.